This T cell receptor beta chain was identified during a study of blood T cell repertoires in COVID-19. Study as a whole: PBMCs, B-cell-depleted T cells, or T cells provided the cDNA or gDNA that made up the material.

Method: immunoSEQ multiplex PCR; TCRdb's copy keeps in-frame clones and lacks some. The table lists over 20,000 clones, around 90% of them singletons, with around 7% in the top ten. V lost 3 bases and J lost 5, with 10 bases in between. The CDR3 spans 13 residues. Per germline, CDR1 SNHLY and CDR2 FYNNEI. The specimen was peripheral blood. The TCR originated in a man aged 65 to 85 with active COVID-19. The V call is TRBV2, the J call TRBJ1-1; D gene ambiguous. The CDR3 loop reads CASSERVETEAFF. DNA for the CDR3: TGTGCCAGCAGTGAGCGGGTAGAGACTGAAGCTTTCTTT.